The rows below give T cell receptor beta chains drawn from one sample of a study of CD8 T cells in Susac syndrome. MiXCR, applied by TCRdb to the immunoSEQ multiplex PCR reads, yields one record per CDR3 protein. The data contain about 200,000 distinct CDR3 sequences, roughly 94% of them singletons. The material sequenced was CD4+ T cells from PBMCs. These receptors were obtained from a human donor in good health. Each CDR3 is given with its conserved first and last residue. A D gene is named only where the DNA matches it firmly. A row's size may be missing; if present it is once, few, many or a size class.

. TRBJ2-2 . TRBV7-2 CASRPGGPTGELFF TGTGCCAGCAGACCAGGAGGACCCACCGGGGAGCTGTTTTTT
. TRBJ2-5 . TRBV19 CASKAGPRQETQYF TGTGCCAGTAAGGCGGGGCCAAGGCAAGAGACCCAGTACTTC
. TRBJ2-7 . TRBV27 CASSPLNRNEQYF TGTGCCAGCAGTCCACTGAACCGTAACGAGCAGTACTTC
. TRBJ2-7 . TRBV29-1 CSVEVGLGEQYF TGCAGCGTTGAGGTAGGCTTGGGCGAGCAGTACTTC
TRBD1 TRBJ2-2 . TRBV24-1 CATMGTGGNTGELFF TGTGCCACCATGGGGACAGGGGGTAACACCGGGGAGCTGTTTTTT
. TRBJ2-7 . TRBV7-2 CASNLAGQAYEQYF TGTGCCAGCAACTTAGCGGGACAGGCGTACGAGCAGTACTTC
TRBD1 TRBJ1-1 . TRBV9 CASSVAGTGVEAFF TGTGCCAGCAGCGTAGCGGGGACAGGGGTTGAAGCTTTCTTT
. TRBJ2-1 . TRBV25-1 CASSESGPGYEQFF TGTGCCAGCAGTGAATCGGGCCCCGGGTATGAGCAGTTCTTC
. TRBJ1-3 . TRBV29-1 CSVEDVSSGNTIYF TGCAGCGTTGAGGACGTTAGCTCTGGAAACACCATATATTTT
. TRBJ2-1 . TRBV20-1 CSARDLRTVGYNEQFF TGCAGTGCTAGAGATCTTCGGACAGTAGGATACAATGAGCAGTTCTTC
TRBD1 TRBJ2-5 . TRBV3-1 CASSSRGSQETQYF TGTGCCAGCAGCTCCAGGGGGTCCCAAGAGACCCAGTACTTC
. TRBJ2-5 . TRBV20-1 CSASRAEETQYF TGCAGTGCTAGTAGGGCAGAAGAGACCCAGTACTTC
TRBD1 TRBJ1-6 few TRBV4-1 CASSQATTGGNSPLHF TGCGCCAGCAGCCAGGCGACGACAGGGGGTAATTCACCCCTCCACTTT
. TRBJ1-5 . TRBV20-1 CSARDTVPARVAQHF TGCAGTGCTCGTGACACAGTACCGGCTAGGGTGGCCCAGCATTTT
. TRBJ1-5 . TRBV12-3/TRBV12-4 CASNSQGLSNQPQHF TGTGCCAGCAATTCACAGGGTCTGAGCAATCAGCCCCAGCATTTT
. TRBJ1-2 . TRBV6-5 CASRKKLEGYGYTF TGTGCCAGCAGGAAGAAATTGGAAGGCTATGGCTACACCTTC
. TRBJ1-5 . TRBV29-1 CSVEIQRNQPQHF TGCAGCGTTGAGATTCAAAGGAATCAGCCCCAGCATTTT
. TRBJ2-7 . TRBV11-3 CASSLTGSTYEQYF TGTGCCAGCAGCTTAACAGGTAGTACCTACGAGCAGTACTTC
. TRBJ2-2 . TRBV29-1 CSVAPGSDTGELFF TGCAGCGTTGCCCCGGGTTCGGACACCGGGGAGCTGTTTTTT
. TRBJ2-3 . TRBV4-1 CASSQPARGFTDTQYF TGCGCCAGCAGTCAACCGGCAAGGGGATTCACAGATACGCAGTATTTT
. TRBJ2-3 . TRBV20-1 CSADRRDTDTQYF TGCAGTGCCGACAGGAGGGACACAGATACGCAGTATTTT
. TRBJ2-1 . TRBV15 CATSRDTGYEQFF TGTGCCACCAGCAGAGATACGGGCTATGAGCAGTTCTTC
. TRBJ2-5 once TRBV20-1 CSAPGRAQETQYF TGCAGTGCTCCGGGCAGGGCTCAAGAGACCCAGTACTTC
. TRBJ1-5 . TRBV9 CASSVTDSNQPQHF TGTGCCAGCAGCGTTACCGATAGCAATCAGCCCCAGCATTTT
. TRBJ1-4 . TRBV27 CATATATNEKLFF TGTGCCACCGCGACAGCAACTAATGAAAAACTGTTTTTT
. TRBJ1-4 . TRBV5-6 CASSLGWPSPNEKLFF TGTGCCAGCAGCCTTGGTTGGCCGTCTCCGAATGAAAAACTGTTTTTT
. TRBJ2-2 . TRBV30 CAWSGQGVNTGELFF TGTGCCTGGAGTGGGCAGGGAGTTAACACCGGGGAGCTGTTTTTT
TRBD1 TRBJ1-5 . TRBV29-1 CSVEVGQQGQPQHF TGCAGCGTTGAAGTAGGTCAACAGGGGCAGCCCCAGCATTTT
. TRBJ2-2 . TRBV29-1 CSTAYGPQGRGGELFF TGCAGCACGGCTTACGGGCCACAGGGACGGGGCGGGGAGCTGTTTTTT
. TRBJ1-1 . TRBV28 CASSGRDRLNTEAFF TGTGCCAGCAGTGGTCGCGACCGACTGAACACTGAAGCTTTCTTT
. TRBJ1-1 . TRBV6-5 CASSYSGRQNTEAFF TGTGCCAGCAGTTACTCGGGACGGCAGAACACTGAAGCTTTCTTT
. TRBJ2-1 . TRBV7-3 CASSFGNYNEQFF TGTGCCAGCAGCTTCGGGAATTACAATGAGCAGTTCTTC
TRBD1 TRBJ2-6 . TRBV9 CASSAQGQAWSGANVLTF TGTGCCAGCAGCGCCCAGGGACAGGCATGGAGTGGGGCCAACGTCCTGACTTTC
TRBD1 TRBJ2-4 . TRBV30 CACLTGVGNIQYF TGTGCCTGCTTGACAGGGGTAGGGAACATTCAGTACTTC
TRBD1 TRBJ1-1 . TRBV28 CASSQPGQHTEAFF TGTGCCAGCAGCCAACCGGGACAGCACACTGAAGCTTTCTTT
. TRBJ2-2 . TRBV29-1 CSVGGNYGTGELFF TGCAGCGTTGGGGGAAATTATGGCACCGGGGAGCTGTTTTTT
. TRBJ2-1 . TRBV20-1 CSASGPYNEQFF TGCAGTGCTAGTGGACCCTACAATGAGCAGTTCTTC
. TRBJ1-2 once TRBV29-1 CSVESRGRFNGYTF TGCAGCGTTGAATCCCGGGGGCGTTTCAACGGCTACACCTTC
. TRBJ1-6 . TRBV10-3 CAISETESPLHF TGTGCCATCAGTGAGACAGAGTCACCCCTCCACTTT